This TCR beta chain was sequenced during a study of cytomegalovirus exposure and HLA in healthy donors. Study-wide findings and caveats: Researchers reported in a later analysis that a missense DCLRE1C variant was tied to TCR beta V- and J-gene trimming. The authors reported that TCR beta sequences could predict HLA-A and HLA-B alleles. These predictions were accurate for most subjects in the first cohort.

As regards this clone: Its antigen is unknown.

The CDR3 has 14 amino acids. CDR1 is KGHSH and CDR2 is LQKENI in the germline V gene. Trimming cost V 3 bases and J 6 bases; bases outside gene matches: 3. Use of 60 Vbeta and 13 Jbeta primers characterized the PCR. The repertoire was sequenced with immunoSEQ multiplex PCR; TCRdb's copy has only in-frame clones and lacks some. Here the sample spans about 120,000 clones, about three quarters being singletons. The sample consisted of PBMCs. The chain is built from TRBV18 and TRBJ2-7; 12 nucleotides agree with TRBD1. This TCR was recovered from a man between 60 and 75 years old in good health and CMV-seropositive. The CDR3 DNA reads TGTGCCAGCTCACCCCGGGACAGGGGGCTCGAGCAGTACTTC. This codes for CASSPRDRGLEQYF.